This TCR beta chain was captured by sequencing in a study of T cells in localized non-small cell lung cancer (dated by TCRdb to the early 2020s). Notes on the research overall: Comparing tumors with uninvolved tumor-adjacent lungs, the study looked at the T cell repertoires of roughly 250 patients with early-stage NSCLC. All 240 or so NSCLC patients in the cohort were treatment-naive and had localized lung tumors that were resected. A mean age of around 69 years was recorded for the NSCLC patients, of whom roughly 130 were male and more than 95 were female. General findings and caveats noted by the study authors: Longer overall survival was associated with higher blood T cell density, whereas shorter survival was associated with higher adjacent-lung clonality. A median of roughly 60 of the top 100 tumor clones turned up in the paired uninvolved adjacent lung, and under 30 of those clones also ranked among the top 100 of that same adjacent lung. Because multi-region tumor sequencing was not performed, intratumor heterogeneity could not be ruled out. Because the study design was exploratory, TCR variables were selected using unadjusted p-values without false-discovery rate correction. Uninvolved tumor-adjacent lung showed the highest T cell clonality, higher than tumor, which suggests more focused antigenic responses in the adjacent lung.

Of note for this clone: There is no known antigen for this receptor. Base qualities are not provided; no much larger clone lies one nucleotide away.

At diagnosis, peripheral blood, uninvolved tumor-adjacent lung and tumor were collected and were preserved as a mix of fresh-frozen and FFPE material. For TCR repertoire profiling, blood samples were analyzed as peripheral blood mononuclear cells. The immunoSEQ Assay was used to sequence TCR beta CDR3 regions from DNA. In the authors' own workflow: T cell density was computed as TCR beta template counts normalized to usable DNA estimated by amplifying housekeeping genes. The preseqR package was used to estimate richness by extrapolating to 400,000 templates for PBMC samples and to 120,000 templates for tissue samples. Clonality was calculated as one minus Pielou's evenness. To identify tissue-enriched TCRs, differential abundance testing was run on productive amino-acid clonotypes with a minimum total count of 5 and an alpha of 0.1. The Jaccard Index and the Morisita Overlap Index were used to measure repertoire overlap between compartments. GLIPH grouped TCR beta CDR3s together with public tetramer-defined viral CDR3s, and a viral motif had to include at least three viral sequences and show V-gene enrichment. The source is immuneACCESS, and TCRdb retained only in-frame sequences with V and J called. Part of the clones is not carried over; for the studies checked, unresolved V genes explain less than half of this, and the remainder is unexplained. V, J and clone size are taken as reported in that table, and D and trimming were inferred from the DNA itself. The sample yields fewer than 25,000 clones; approximately 83% were counted once. The top ten clonotypes cover 5% to 6.5% of the sample.

Trimming costs V 5 bases and J 6 bases, and their ends lie 20 bases apart. Sequences SGHDT (CDR1) and YYEEEE (CDR2) are obtained from the germline V gene. Taken from cysteine to phenylalanine, the CDR3 has 15 residues. The only DNA kept is the CDR3, 45 bases in frame from the first base. The receptor was derived from a male donor older than 55 with stage II squamous cell lung carcinoma. Sequences were derived from peripheral blood, sampled before any cancer treatment. Recombination linked TRBV5-6 to TRBJ1-1; 5 matching bases give a weak D call of TRBD1. Here the CDR3 is given as CASSFMRTQSAEAFF. The nucleotide sequence is given as TGTGCCAGCAGTTTCATGAGGACACAGAGCGCTGAAGCTTTCTTT.